Below are 32 T cell receptor beta chains sequenced from a single sample in a study of T cell repertoires in cytomegalovirus infection. Antigen specificity for these receptors is unknown. In TCRdb, the reads were re-called with MiXCR into one record per CDR3 protein. The sample lists approximately 600,000 distinct CDR3 sequences, 40% occurring once. This specimen was cultured PBMCs, taken from culture after CMV antigen stimulation. Source of these receptors: a human donor in good health (CMV status not recorded). Some clones in this sample may be carry-over from other donors' samples.

The sample holds a few counts of this clonotype. This chain links TRBV6-2 or TRBV6-3 with TRBJ1-1; 8 nucleotides align to TRBD1. The V and J ends lost 2 bases and 4 bases, in that order; junction bases with no gene match: 0. In germline, CDR1 is MNHEY, CDR2 SVGEGT. This CDR3 has 13 residues. In DNA, the CDR3 is TGTGCCAGCAGTTACGGACAGGGCACTGAAGCTTTCTTT. Its translation: CASSYGQGTEAFF.

This clonotype appeared a few times. This rearrangement joins TRBV6-2 or TRBV6-3 to TRBJ2-1; D is ambiguous. The CDR3 runs 12 residues. CDR1 MNHEY and CDR2 SVGEGT come from the germline V gene. Trimming cost V 0 bases and J 12 bases, with 9 bases left between them. The CDR3 DNA is TGTGCCAGCAGTTACTCAACCAATCGGCAGTTCTTC. It is translated as CASSYSTNRQFF.

In this sample, this clonotype turned up a few times. The chain carries TRBV12-3 or TRBV12-4 and TRBJ2-1, with D perhaps matching TRBD1 (7 bases). The V end lost 8 bases, the J end lost 7 bases, and 18 bases lay between the germline ends. The CDR3 loop spans 14 amino acids. CDR3 sequence (DNA): TGTGCCAGCGGGGTCGAGTCAGGGGGGAATGAGCAGTTCTTC. This encodes CASGVESGGNEQFF.

The chain employs TRBV5-1 and TRBJ2-2, with 7 bases lining up with TRBD2. CDR1 is SGHRS, CDR2 YFSETQ, per germline. CDR3 length: 17 amino acids. V was pared by 2 bases and J by 6 bases, with 13 bases of the junction left unmatched. CDR3 amino acids: CASSFTSARRWPGELFF. CDR3 DNA: TGCGCCAGCAGCTTTACTAGCGCCAGGAGGTGGCCCGGGGAGCTGTTTTTT.

This clonotype was picked up a small number of times. V gene TRBV14 combines with J gene TRBJ2-7, with D possibly being TRBD1 (5 bases). Germline V gene sequence: CDR1 SGHDN, CDR2 FVKESK. The V gene lost 2 bases and the J gene lost 9 bases, with 11 bases spanning the gap. The CDR3 sequence is 12 residues long. CDR3 sequence (DNA): TGTGCCAGCAGCCAAATCGGGCAGGGGCAGTACTTC. As protein: CASSQIGQGQYF. The full variable domain, its missing parts supplied by reference TRBV14 and TRBJ2-7, is EAGVTQFPSHSVIEKGQTVTLRCDPISGHDNLYWYRRVMGKEIKFLLHFVKESKQDESGMPNNRFLAERTGGTYSTLKVQPAELEDSGVYFCASSQIGQGQYFGPGTRLTVT.

This clonotype was counted a few times. The chain couples TRBV19 to TRBJ2-7, with TRBD1 matching over 8 bases. V was pared by 5 bases and J by 2 bases, with 11 bases of the junction left unmatched. The germline gives CDR1 LNHDA, CDR2 SQIVND (reference sequence). The CDR3 covers 16 residues. CDR3 nucleotide sequence: TGTGCCAGTAGTCCCTGGACAGGGAATTTACCCTACGAGCAGTACTTC. Its protein is CASSPWTGNLPYEQYF. Using reference TRBV19 and TRBJ2-7 for the parts outside the CDR3, the full variable domain is DGGITQSPKYLFRKEGQNVTLSCEQNLNHDAMYWYRQDPGQGLRLIYYSQIVNDFQKGDIAEGYSVSREKKESFPLTVTSAQKNPTAFYLCASSPWTGNLPYEQYFGPGTRLTVT.

This CDR3 reads CASSLSAQGAQYF. The CDR3 DNA reads as TGTGCCAGCAGTTTATCGGCACAAGGGGCCCAGTACTTC. The chain is built from TRBV12-3 or TRBV12-4 and TRBJ2-5, with a weak D call TRBD1 (5 bases). V lost 2 bases to trimming and J lost 9 bases, with 13 bases between them. The CDR3 sequence is 13 residues long.

This chain links TRBV3-1 with TRBJ2-1, with a possible D match to TRBD2 (5 bases). Trimming removed 4 bases from V and 5 bases from J, with 12 bases in between. There are 14 residues in the CDR3. The germline V gene has CDR1 LGHDT and CDR2 YNNKEL (reference sequence). CDR3 loop: CASSPRGRDNEQFF. CDR3 sequence (DNA): TGTGCCAGCAGCCCTCGCGGGCGCGACAATGAGCAGTTCTTC.

This clonotype was seen only once. The genes are TRBV18 and TRBJ1-2, with D uncertain. The CDR3 sequence is 13 residues long. From germline, CDR1 is KGHSH and CDR2 LQKENI. Trimming left V 3 bases short and J 5 bases short, with 10 bases between. CDR3 amino acids: CASSPSPEYGYTF. The CDR3 DNA is TGTGCCAGCTCACCGTCACCTGAGTATGGCTACACCTTC.

This sequence joins TRBV7-1 and TRBJ1-4; 7 bases are a match to TRBD1. TRBV7-1 is classed as an ORF, of uncertain function. CDR3 length: 15 amino acids. Trimming removed 7 bases from V and 4 bases from J; junction bases left unmatched: 9. The CDR3 spells CASTPGGLDNEKLFF. As DNA, the CDR3 is TGTGCCAGCACCCCAGGGGGGTTGGATAATGAAAAACTGTTTTTT.

This clonotype was observed a few times. The V gene is TRBV10-3, the J gene TRBJ2-2; 10 nucleotides agree with TRBD2. The CDR3 has 15 residues. The germline V gene encodes CDR1 ENHRY and CDR2 SYGVKD. V shed 5 bases, J shed 8 bases, and the junction held 8 bases outside the gene matches. Here the CDR3 DNA reads TGTGCCATCAGTTCCTCGAGTAGCGGGAGGGGGGAGCTGTTTTTT. Its protein product is CAISSSSSGRGELFF.

The chain couples TRBV7-2 to TRBJ2-5; D uncertain. This CDR3 spans 13 amino acids. CDR1 SGHTA and CDR2 FQGNSA come from the germline V gene. V was pared by 5 bases and J by 2 bases, with 9 bases between. CDR3 in amino acids: CASSAWKQETQYF. DNA for the CDR3: TGTGCCAGCAGCGCCTGGAAACAAGAGACCCAGTACTTC.

The sample holds a few counts of this clonotype. The chain recombines TRBV5-6 with TRBJ2-1; D is undetermined. Trimming pared 1 base from V and 8 bases from J, leaving 13 bases between. There are 14 residues in the CDR3. Looked up from germline, CDR1 is SGHDT and CDR2 is YYEEEE. CDR3 DNA sequence: TGTGCCAGCAGCTTGTACCAGGTTGTCCATGAGCAGTTCTTC. It encodes CASSLYQVVHEQFF.

The chain uses TRBV7-2 and TRBJ2-1, with D possibly TRBD1 on 6 matching bases. The V end was cut by 1 base, the J end by 0 bases, with 13 bases between. The CDR3 has 17 amino acids. Germline V gene lookup returns CDR1 SGHTA and CDR2 FQGNSA. The CDR3 bases are TGTGCCAGCAGCTTAGTATCGTGGGGGCGCTCCTACAATGAGCAGTTCTTC. It specifies CASSLVSWGRSYNEQFF.

CDR3 sequence reads: CASSQRWRDQPQHF. The CDR3 DNA sequence: TGTGCCAGCAGCCAACGCTGGCGGGATCAGCCCCAGCATTTT. V usage is TRBV7-2 and J usage is TRBJ1-5; D ambiguous. Germline lookup yields CDR1 SGHTA and CDR2 FQGNSA. Trimming shortened V by 5 bases and J by 5 bases, and 13 bases separated the two germline ends. This CDR3 region has 14 residues. Full variable domain (missing parts from reference TRBV7-2 and TRBJ1-5): GAGVSQSPSNKVTEKGKDVELRCDPISGHTALYWYRQSLGQGLEFLIYFQGNSAPDKSGLPSDRFSAERTGGSVSTLTIQRTQQEDSAVYLCASSQRWRDQPQHFGDGTRLSIL.

This chain connects TRBV5-5 to TRBJ2-1; no clear D gene. Germline V lookup: CDR1 SGHKS, CDR2 YYEKEE (reference sequence). V shed 2 bases and J shed 4 bases, with 13 bases lying between them. This CDR3 is built from 15 residues. The CDR3 here is CASSLPFQLYNEQFF. CDR3 sequence (DNA): TGTGCCAGCAGCTTACCTTTCCAGCTATACAATGAGCAGTTCTTC.

The chain joins TRBV7-3 to TRBJ2-7; the D is unclear. Trimming left V 8 bases short and J 0 bases short, with 11 bases between. The CDR3 has 13 amino acids. Germline V gene lookup returns CDR1 SGHTA and CDR2 FQGTGA. The CDR3 loop is CASARLSSYEQYF. The CDR3 DNA is TGTGCCAGCGCACGGTTGAGCTCCTACGAGCAGTACTTC.

This clonotype was found once. The CDR3 region is CASSIRTNQPQHF. The CDR3 DNA reads TGTGCCAGTAGTATAAGGACCAATCAGCCCCAGCATTTT. The rearrangement links TRBV19 to TRBJ1-5; D is unresolved. Per germline, CDR1 LNHDA and CDR2 SQIVND (reference sequence). Trimming pared 2 bases from V and 3 bases from J, leaving 5 bases between. The CDR3 is 13 residues long. Supplemented by reference TRBV19 and TRBJ1-5, the full variable domain reads DGGITQSPKYLFRKEGQNVTLSCEQNLNHDAMYWYRQDPGQGLRLIYYSQIVNDFQKGDIAEGYSVSREKKESFPLTVTSAQKNPTAFYLCASSIRTNQPQHFGDGTRLSIL.

This clonotype occurred many times. The CDR3 sequence: CASSLVWDRLDTQYF. The CDR3 nucleotides are TGTGCCAGCAGCTTAGTTTGGGACAGGTTGGATACGCAGTATTTT. This chain links TRBV7-2 with TRBJ2-3, with 8 bases lining up with TRBD1. The CDR3 loop spans 15 amino acids. In germline, CDR1 is SGHTA, CDR2 FQGNSA. V gave up 1 base and J gave up 6 bases; unmatched junction bases: 6.

This chain uses TRBV2 with TRBJ1-5; no firm D call. CDR1 is SNHLY, CDR2 FYNNEI, per germline. The ends were cut back, 10 bases at V and 5 bases at J, with 15 bases in the middle. This CDR3 comprises 13 residues. In DNA, the CDR3 is TGTGCCACCCAAATCGAGTCTGATCAGCCCCAGCATTTT. Translation gives CATQIESDQPQHF.

V usage is TRBV5-1 and J usage is TRBJ2-5; D possibly corresponds to TRBD1 (6 bases). CDR1 is SGHRS and CDR2 is YFSETQ in the germline V gene. This CDR3 has 15 residues. V was shortened by 4 bases and J by 2 bases, with 15 bases between the two germline ends. The CDR3 coding sequence is TGCGCCAGCAGCCGCGGACAGAATGTACAAGAGACCCAGTACTTC. It is translated as CASSRGQNVQETQYF.

This clonotype has only a few counts. This chain joins TRBV4-1 and TRBJ1-3; D uncertain. CDR3 length: 13 residues. Germline CDR1 MGHRA, CDR2 YSYEKL. Trimming took off 4 bases at V and 3 bases at J, with 7 bases between the two ends. This chain's CDR3 is CASSPLFGNTIYF. In DNA form, the CDR3 reads TGCGCCAGCAGCCCCTTATTTGGAAACACCATATATTTT.

This clonotype was counted between two and nine times. The J gene is TRBJ2-2, the V gene TRBV9; the match to TRBD2 covers 14 bases. CDR1 is SGDLS, CDR2 YYNGEE, per germline. The ends lost 3 bases at V and 5 bases at J; junction bases unmatched: 3. This CDR3 spans 16 amino acids. The CDR3 DNA reads as TGTGCCAGCAGCGGGGGACTAGCGGGAGTTACCGGGGAGCTGTTTTTT. Protein product: CASSGGLAGVTGELFF.

This clonotype was counted many times. The rearrangement uses TRBV7-2 and TRBJ2-5, with 7 bases lining up with TRBD2. The germline V gene encodes CDR1 SGHTA and CDR2 FQGNSA. CDR3 length: 14 residues. V dropped 7 bases and J dropped 4; count of bases not matched to a gene: 9. CDR3 coding DNA: TGTGCCAGCACCTTTGACGGGAGGCGAGAGACCCAGTACTTC. Translating it yields CASTFDGRRETQYF. Combining the CDR3 with reference TRBV7-2 and TRBJ2-5 gives the whole variable domain GAGVSQSPSNKVTEKGKDVELRCDPISGHTALYWYRQSLGQGLEFLIYFQGNSAPDKSGLPSDRFSAERTGGSVSTLTIQRTQQEDSAVYLCASTFDGRRETQYFGPGTRLLVL.

The chain carries TRBV6-1 and TRBJ2-5, with D unresolved. The V and J ends lost 0 bases and 1 base respectively, with 9 bases between them. The CDR3 runs to 15 residues. Germline CDR1 is MNHNS and CDR2 is SASEGT. This CDR3 reads CASSEAVRPQETQYF. The CDR3 DNA is TGTGCCAGCAGTGAAGCGGTGCGTCCCCAAGAGACCCAGTACTTC.

The genes are TRBV20-1 and TRBJ2-2; TRBD2 agrees at 7 bases. V lost 3 bases and J lost 8; bases outside the gene matches: 9. Germline loops: CDR1 DFQATT, CDR2 SNEGSKA (reference sequence). The CDR3 is 14 residues long. CDR3 DNA sequence: TGCAGTGCTAGGACTAGCACCTCGGGAGGGGAGCTGTTTTTT. It translates to CSARTSTSGGELFF.

This chain connects TRBV10-3 to TRBJ2-1; unclear D gene. V lost 5 bases to trimming and J lost 8 bases, with 19 bases between them. The CDR3 contains 15 residues. The germline gives CDR1 ENHRY, CDR2 SYGVKD. CDR3 region: CAISKTADLGYEQFF. The CDR3 DNA sequence: TGTGCCATCAGTAAGACTGCCGACCTTGGGTATGAGCAGTTCTTC.

The count of this clonotype is one. Here the CDR3 reads CSALGADKNIQYF. The DNA of the CDR3 is TGCAGTGCCCTAGGAGCGGATAAAAACATTCAGTACTTC. V gene TRBV20-1 combines with J gene TRBJ2-4, with a weak D call TRBD2 (5 bases). The V end was cut by 6 bases, the J end by 4 bases, with 13 bases between. Germline V gene data show CDR1 as DFQATT and CDR2 as SNEGSKA (reference sequence). This CDR3 has 13 amino acids.

CDR3 in DNA: TGTGCCAGCAGAATCGGGTTAGAAATCGGGGAGCTGTTTTTT. It specifies CASRIGLEIGELFF. The rearrangement joins TRBV6-6 to TRBJ2-2; no definite D call. Germline values: CDR1 MNHNY, CDR2 SVGAGI (reference sequence). V was trimmed by 6 bases and J by 7 bases, leaving 15 bases between them. The CDR3 runs 14 residues.

The J gene is TRBJ1-1, the V gene TRBV7-2; no firm D call. V was pared by 4 bases and J by 2 bases, with 17 bases between. Germline V CDR1 and CDR2: SGHTA, FQGNSA. The CDR3 has 16 amino acids. The CDR3 is CASSSRYTDKNTEAFF. In DNA form, the CDR3 reads TGTGCCAGCAGCTCCCGTTATACCGATAAAAACACTGAAGCTTTCTTT.

J is TRBJ1-1 and V is TRBV5-4; maybe TRBD1 (5 bases). The CDR3 extends over 14 amino acids. Germline lookup yields CDR1 SGHNT and CDR2 YYREEE (reference sequence). Between the trimmed V and J ends, which lost 4 bases and 5 bases, there was a span of 15 bases. The CDR3, as DNA: TGTGCCAGCAGCCCCAGTGCGGGGGATACTGAAGCTTTCTTT. It is translated as CASSPSAGDTEAFF.

In nucleotides, the CDR3 is TGTGCCAGCAGTTATCCAGAAGGCACAGATACGCAGTATTTT. This gives the protein CASSYPEGTDTQYF. V is TRBV6-6 and J is TRBJ2-3; D not resolved. The CDR3 consists of 14 residues. Germline CDR1 and CDR2: MNHNY and SVGAGI (reference sequence). With 3 bases removed from V and 1 base from J, the gap between germline ends came to 8 bases.